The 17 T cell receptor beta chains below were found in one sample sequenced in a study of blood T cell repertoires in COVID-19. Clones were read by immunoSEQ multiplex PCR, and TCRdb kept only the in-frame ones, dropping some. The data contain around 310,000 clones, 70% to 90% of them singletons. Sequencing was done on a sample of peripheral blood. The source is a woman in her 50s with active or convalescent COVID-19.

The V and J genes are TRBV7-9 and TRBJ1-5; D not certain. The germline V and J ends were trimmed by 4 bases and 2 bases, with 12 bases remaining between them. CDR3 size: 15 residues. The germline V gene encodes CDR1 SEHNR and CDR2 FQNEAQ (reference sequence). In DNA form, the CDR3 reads TGTGCCAGCAGCTCCCCGGGATTGGGCAATCAGCCCCAGCATTTT. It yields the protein CASSSPGLGNQPQHF.

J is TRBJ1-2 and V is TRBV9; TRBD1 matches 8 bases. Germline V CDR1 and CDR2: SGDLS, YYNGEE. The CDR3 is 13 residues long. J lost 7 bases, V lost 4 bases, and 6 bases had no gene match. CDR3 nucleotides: TGTGCCAGCAGCTCTGGGACAGGCGGTGGCTACACCTTC. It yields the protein CASSSGTGGGYTF.

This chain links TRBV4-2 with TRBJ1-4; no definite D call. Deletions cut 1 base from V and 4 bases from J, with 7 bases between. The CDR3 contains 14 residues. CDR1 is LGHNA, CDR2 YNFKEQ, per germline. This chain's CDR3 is CASSQASFNEKLFF. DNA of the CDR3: TGTGCCAGCAGCCAAGCCAGTTTTAATGAAAAACTGTTTTTT.

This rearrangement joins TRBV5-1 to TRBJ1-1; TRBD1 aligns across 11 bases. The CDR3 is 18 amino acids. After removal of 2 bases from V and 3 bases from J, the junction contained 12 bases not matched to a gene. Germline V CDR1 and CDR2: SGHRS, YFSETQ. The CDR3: CASSFRAGTGGGYTEAFF. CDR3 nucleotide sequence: TGCGCCAGCAGCTTTAGAGCCGGGACAGGGGGAGGATACACTGAAGCTTTCTTT.

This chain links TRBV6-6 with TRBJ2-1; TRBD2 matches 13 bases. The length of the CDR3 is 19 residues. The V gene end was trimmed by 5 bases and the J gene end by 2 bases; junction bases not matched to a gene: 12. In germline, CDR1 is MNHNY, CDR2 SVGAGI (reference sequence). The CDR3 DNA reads TGTGCCAGCAGTCAGGGACTAGCGGGACCACAACGAGCCTACAATGAGCAGTTCTTC. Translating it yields CASSQGLAGPQRAYNEQFF.

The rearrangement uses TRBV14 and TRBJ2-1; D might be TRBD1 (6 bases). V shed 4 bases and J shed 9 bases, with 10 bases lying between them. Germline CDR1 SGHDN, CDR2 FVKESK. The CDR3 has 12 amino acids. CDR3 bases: TGTGCCAGCAGCCTACAGGGCGGTGAGCAGTTCTTC. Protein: CASSLQGGEQFF.

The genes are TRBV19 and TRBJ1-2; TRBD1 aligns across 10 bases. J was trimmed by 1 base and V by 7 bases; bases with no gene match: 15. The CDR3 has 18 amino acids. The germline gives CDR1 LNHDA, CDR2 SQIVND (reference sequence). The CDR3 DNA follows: TGTGCCAGTACTGCCGGGACAGGGGCGAAGCGACTTAACTATGGCTACACCTTC. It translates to CASTAGTGAKRLNYGYTF.

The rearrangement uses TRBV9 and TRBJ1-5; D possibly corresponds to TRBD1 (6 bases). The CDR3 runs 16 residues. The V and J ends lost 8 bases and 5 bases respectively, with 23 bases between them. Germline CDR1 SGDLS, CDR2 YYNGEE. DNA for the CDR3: TGTGCCAGGTTAGACAGGCACCCCAAAGGGTATCAGCCCCAGCATTTT. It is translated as CARLDRHPKGYQPQHF.

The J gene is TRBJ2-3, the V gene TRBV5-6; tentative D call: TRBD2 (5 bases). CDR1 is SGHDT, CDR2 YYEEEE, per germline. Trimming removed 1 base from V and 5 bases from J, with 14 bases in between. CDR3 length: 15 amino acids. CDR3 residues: CASSLTRAREDTQYF. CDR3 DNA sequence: TGTGCCAGCAGCTTGACGAGGGCCCGGGAAGATACGCAGTATTTT. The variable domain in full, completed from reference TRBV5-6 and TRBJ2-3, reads DAGVTQSPTHLIKTRGQQVTLRCSPKSGHDTVSWYQQALGQGPQFIFQYYEEEERQRGNFPDRFSGHQFPNYSSELNVNALLLGDSALYLCASSLTRAREDTQYFGPGTRLTVL.

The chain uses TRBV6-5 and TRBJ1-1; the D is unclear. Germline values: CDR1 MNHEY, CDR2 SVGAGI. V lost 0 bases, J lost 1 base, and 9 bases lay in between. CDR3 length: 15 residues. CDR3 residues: CASSYSPGKNTEAFF. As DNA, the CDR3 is TGTGCCAGCAGTTACTCTCCGGGGAAGAACACTGAAGCTTTCTTT.

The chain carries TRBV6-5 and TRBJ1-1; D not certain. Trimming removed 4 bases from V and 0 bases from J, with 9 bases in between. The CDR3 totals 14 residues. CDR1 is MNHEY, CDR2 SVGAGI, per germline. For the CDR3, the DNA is TGTGCCAGCAGTTTCGACGGGGTGAACACTGAAGCTTTCTTT. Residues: CASSFDGVNTEAFF.

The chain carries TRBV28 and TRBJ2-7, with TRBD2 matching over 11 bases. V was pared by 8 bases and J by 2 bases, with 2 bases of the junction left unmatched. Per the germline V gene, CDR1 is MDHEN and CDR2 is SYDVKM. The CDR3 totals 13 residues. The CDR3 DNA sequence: TGTGCCAGCCTGACTAGCGGGACCTACGAGCAGTACTTC. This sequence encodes CASLTSGTYEQYF. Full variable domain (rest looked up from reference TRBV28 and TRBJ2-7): DVKVTQSSRYLVKRTGEKVFLECVQDMDHENMFWYRQDPGLGLRLIYFSYDVKMKEKGDIPEGYSVSREKKERFSLILESASTNQTSMYLCASLTSGTYEQYFGPGTRLTVT.

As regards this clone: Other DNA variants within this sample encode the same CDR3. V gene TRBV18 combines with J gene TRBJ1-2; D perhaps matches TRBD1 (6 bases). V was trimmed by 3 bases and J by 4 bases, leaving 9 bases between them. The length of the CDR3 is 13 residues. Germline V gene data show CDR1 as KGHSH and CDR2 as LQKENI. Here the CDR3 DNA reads TGTGCCAGCTCACCCCAGGACAGCTATGGCTACACCTTC. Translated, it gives CASSPQDSYGYTF.

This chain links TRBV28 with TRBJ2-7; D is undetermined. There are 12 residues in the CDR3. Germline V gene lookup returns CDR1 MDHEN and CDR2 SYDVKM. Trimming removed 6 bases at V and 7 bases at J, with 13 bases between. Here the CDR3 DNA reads TGTGCCAGCAGCTTACTATCCGGGGAGCAGTACTTC. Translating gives CASSLLSGEQYF.

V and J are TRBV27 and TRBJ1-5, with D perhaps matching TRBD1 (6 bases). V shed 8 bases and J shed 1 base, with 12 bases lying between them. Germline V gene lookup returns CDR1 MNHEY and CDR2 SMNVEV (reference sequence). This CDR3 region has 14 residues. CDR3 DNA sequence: TGTGCCAGCGGTCTACAGGGCAGCAATCAGCCCCAGCATTTT. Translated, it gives CASGLQGSNQPQHF.

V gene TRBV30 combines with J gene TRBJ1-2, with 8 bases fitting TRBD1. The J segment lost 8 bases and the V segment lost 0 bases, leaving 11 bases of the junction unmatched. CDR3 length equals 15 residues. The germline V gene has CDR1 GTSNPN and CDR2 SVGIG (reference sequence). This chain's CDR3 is CAWSVLAGGSVGYTF. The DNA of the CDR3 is TGTGCCTGGAGTGTACTGGCAGGGGGCAGTGTCGGCTACACCTTC.

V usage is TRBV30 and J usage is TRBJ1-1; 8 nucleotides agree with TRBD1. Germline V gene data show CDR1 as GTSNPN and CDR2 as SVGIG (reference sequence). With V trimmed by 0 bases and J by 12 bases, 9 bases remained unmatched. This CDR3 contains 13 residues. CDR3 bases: TGTGCCTGGAGTGTACAACAGGGGGGAAGTCCTTTCTTT. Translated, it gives CAWSVQQGGSPFF. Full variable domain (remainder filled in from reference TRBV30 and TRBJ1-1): SQTIHQWPATLVQPVGSPLSLECTVEGTSNPNLYWYRQAAGRGLQLLFYSVGIGQISSEVPQNLSASRPQDRQFILSSKKLLLSDSGFYLCAWSVQQGGSPFFGQGTRLTVV.